The sequence of this T cell receptor (beta chain) was determined in a study of OX40 agonist ivuxolimab in advanced cancers. At the level of the whole study: The costimulatory receptor OX40 (CD134) was targeted by ivuxolimab, a fully human IgG2 agonistic monoclonal antibody. Peripheral TCRbeta sequencing aimed to test whether ivuxolimab altered TCR sequence diversity and caused clonal T-cell expansion. In the dose-escalation cohort, 82.7% of patients were male, and the mean age was approximately 60 years, with a range of 23 to 79. Of the approximately 54 patients in dose escalation, around 20 had hepatocellular carcinoma, about 15 had melanoma, 9 had renal cell carcinoma and 9 had head and neck cancer. Partial responses were achieved by three dose-escalation patients, of whom one had hepatocellular carcinoma and two had cutaneous melanoma. Intravenous ivuxolimab was administered to patients every 2 weeks at six dose levels: 0.01, 0.1, 0.3, 1.5, 3 and 10 mg/kg. The monotherapy dose-escalation portion (N = 52 patients) of the phase I ivuxolimab trial is reported in the paper. Prior anti-PD-1, anti-PD-L1 or anti-CTLA-4 therapy was permitted, and checkpoint inhibitors had been received by roughly 40% of dose-escalation patients.

Genomic DNA was extracted from sorted cells for sequencing of the TCRbeta CDR3 region. The immunoSEQ Assay was used for sequencing of TCRbeta CDR3 regions. TCRdb mirrors the immuneACCESS table, restricted to in-frame sequences. Some clones are absent from its copies; in checked studies, under half trace to an unresolved V gene, and the reason for the others is unknown. In this sample the table shows 45,000 to 60,000 clones, 80% to 90% of which occur a single time. The ten largest clones represent about 5% of the sample. Regarding this clone: What this receptor recognizes is not known. No base qualities exist here, and no much larger clone lies one base off it.

The germline V gene gives CDR1 as SGHDT and CDR2 as YYEEEE. V drops 2 bases and J drops 3 bases, leaving 12 bases in between. The CDR3 goes from the cysteine to the phenylalanine over 14 residues. The CDR3 DNA has 42 bases and is translated from base 1. General study outcomes and caveats: Low levels of normalized T-cell clonal expansion were also shown by some nonresponding patients. At doses from 0.1 to 3.0 mg/kg, clonal expansion was seen in both CD4+ and CD8+ blood T cells between baseline and week 6. In the 0.1-3.0 mg/kg groups, partial responders were among the patients with the lowest normalized peripheral clonal expansion, particularly in CD8+ T cells. After ivuxolimab, more expanded clones were found on average in CD8+ T cells than in CD4+ T cells. The antigen specificity of the peripheral T cells that underwent clonal expansion was not determined.

The trial excluded patients who had a history of autoimmune disease or were on systemic immunosuppression. Peripheral blood for TCR sequencing was collected from all dose cohorts at baseline, on cycle 4 day 1, and on cycle 7 day 1. The samples were drawn from a first-in-human, open-label, multicenter phase I dose-escalation trial of ivuxolimab. Adults with locally advanced or metastatic head and neck squamous cell, hepatocellular, melanoma or renal cell carcinoma were enrolled in the trial. Before TCR sequencing, CD4+ T cells and CD8+ T cells were sorted from peripheral blood as separate populations.

The sequence joins TRBV5-6 to TRBJ2-7; the D gene assignment is ambiguous. This TCR was sampled from an adult with an advanced solid tumor such as melanoma, head and neck, liver or kidney cancer. The sample in question was CD4+ or CD8+ T cells sorted from blood, obtained in a trial of the OX40 agonist ivuxolimab. The DNA sequence follows: TGTGCCAGCAGCTTAGGCGCCAAGATCTACGAGCAGTACTTC. Protein translation: CASSLGAKIYEQYF.